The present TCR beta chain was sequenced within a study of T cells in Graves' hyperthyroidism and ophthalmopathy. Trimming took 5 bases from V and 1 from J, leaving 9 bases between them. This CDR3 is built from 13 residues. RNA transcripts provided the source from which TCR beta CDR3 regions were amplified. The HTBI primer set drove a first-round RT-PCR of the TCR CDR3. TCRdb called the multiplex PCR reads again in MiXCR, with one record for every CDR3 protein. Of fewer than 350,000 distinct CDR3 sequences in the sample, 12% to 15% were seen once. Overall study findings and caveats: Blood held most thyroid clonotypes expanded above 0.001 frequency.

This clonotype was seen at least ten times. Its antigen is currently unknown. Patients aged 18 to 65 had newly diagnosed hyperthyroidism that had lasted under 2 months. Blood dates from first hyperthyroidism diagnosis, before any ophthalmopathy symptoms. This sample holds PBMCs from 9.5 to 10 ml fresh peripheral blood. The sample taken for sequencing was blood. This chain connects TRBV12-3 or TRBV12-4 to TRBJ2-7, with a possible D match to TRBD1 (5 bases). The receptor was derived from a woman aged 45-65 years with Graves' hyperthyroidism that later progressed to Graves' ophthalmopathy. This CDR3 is CASSLHRSYEQYF. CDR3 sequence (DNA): TGTGCCAGCAGTCTACACAGGTCCTACGAGCAGTACTTC.